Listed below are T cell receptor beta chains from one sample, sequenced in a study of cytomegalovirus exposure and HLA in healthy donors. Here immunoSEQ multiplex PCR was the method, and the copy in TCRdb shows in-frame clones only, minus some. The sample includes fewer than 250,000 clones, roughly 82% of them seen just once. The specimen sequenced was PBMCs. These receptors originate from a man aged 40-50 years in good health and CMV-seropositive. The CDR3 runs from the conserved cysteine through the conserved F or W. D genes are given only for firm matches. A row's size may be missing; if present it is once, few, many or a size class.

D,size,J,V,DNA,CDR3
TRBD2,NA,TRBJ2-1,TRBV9,TGTGCCAGCAGTCGGGAACAGGGGCTAGCGGGATCCAATGAGCAGTTCTTC,CASSREQGLAGSNEQFF
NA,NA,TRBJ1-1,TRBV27,TGTGCCAGCCAACAGGGCTATGAAGCTTTCTTT,CASQQGYEAFF
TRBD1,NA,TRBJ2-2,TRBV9,TGTGCCAGCACCGGACAGGGGAACACCGGGGAGCTGTTTTTT,CASTGQGNTGELFF
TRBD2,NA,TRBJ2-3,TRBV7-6,TGTGCCAGCAGCCAAGCCCTAGCGGGACCGGATACGCAGTATTTT,CASSQALAGPDTQYF
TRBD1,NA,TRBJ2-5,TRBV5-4,TGTGCCAGCAGCCTCCCGACAGGGGCAGAGACCCAGTACTTC,CASSLPTGAETQYF
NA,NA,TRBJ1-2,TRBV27,TGTGCCAGCAGTTCTTTTGGGGGCGGGGGAATCTATGGCTACACCTTC,CASSSFGGGGIYGYTF
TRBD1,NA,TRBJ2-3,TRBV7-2,TGTGCCAGCAGCACTCGGACAGGGTTGGATACGCAGTATTTT,CASSTRTGLDTQYF
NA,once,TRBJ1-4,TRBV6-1,TGTGCCAGCAGTAGGACAGATACAACTAATGAAAAACTGTTTTTT,CASSRTDTTNEKLFF
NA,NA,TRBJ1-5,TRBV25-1,TGTGCCAGCAGTGACAGGGGTGGGGGCAATCAGCCCCAGCATTTT,CASSDRGGGNQPQHF
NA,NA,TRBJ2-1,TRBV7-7,TGTGCTAGCAGCTTACTCCCTAGCAGTCATACCACTTCCTACAATGAGCAGTTCTTC,CASSLLPSSHTTSYNEQFF
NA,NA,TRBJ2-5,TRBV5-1,TGCGCCAGCAGCTCCTCCAGGACAAGAATGGAGACCCAGTACTTC,CASSSSRTRMETQYF
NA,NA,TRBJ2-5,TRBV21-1,TGTGCCAGCAGCCCCTGGAGGACTAGCGGGAGCCCCTACCAAGAGACCCAGTACTTC,CASSPWRTSGSPYQETQYF
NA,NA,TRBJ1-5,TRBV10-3,TGTGCCATCAGTGAGTCTGGGGGCTTGGCGCAGCCCCAGCATTTT,CAISESGGLAQPQHF
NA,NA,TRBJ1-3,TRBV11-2,TGTGCCAGCAGCTTACAGTACTCTGGAAACACCATATATTTT,CASSLQYSGNTIYF
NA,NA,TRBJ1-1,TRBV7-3,TGTGCCAGCAGCACACTACAGGGAGGGATCACTGAAGCTTTCTTT,CASSTLQGGITEAFF
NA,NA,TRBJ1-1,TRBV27,TGTGCCAGCAGTTTATCGGGGGGCACTGAAGCTTTCTTT,CASSLSGGTEAFF
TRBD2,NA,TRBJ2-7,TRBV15,TGTGCCACCAGCTCCCTGACTAGCGGGAGCTACGAGCAGTACTTC,CATSSLTSGSYEQYF
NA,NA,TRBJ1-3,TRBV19,TGTGCCAGTAGTATACTAACAGGGCGGACCTCTGGAAACACCATATATTTT,CASSILTGRTSGNTIYF
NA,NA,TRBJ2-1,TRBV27,TGTGCCAGCAGTTCTCTGCGGGGTACCTACAATGAGCAGTTCTTC,CASSSLRGTYNEQFF
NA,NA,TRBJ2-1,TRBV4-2,TGTGCCAGCAGCCAGGCCCCATTGGAGCAGTTCTTC,CASSQAPLEQFF
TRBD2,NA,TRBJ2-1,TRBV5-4,TGTGCCAGCAGCTTGGTGGTGACTAGCACTTACAATGAGCAGTTCTTC,CASSLVVTSTYNEQFF
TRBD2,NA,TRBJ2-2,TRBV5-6,TGTGCCAGCAGCTTGGGGTTAGCGGGAACCGGGGAGCTGTTTTTT,CASSLGLAGTGELFF
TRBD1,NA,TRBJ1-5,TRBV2,TGTGCCAGCAGTGAAGGACAGGGTATTTATCAGCCCCAGCATTTT,CASSEGQGIYQPQHF
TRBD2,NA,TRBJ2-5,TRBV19,TGTGCCAGTGGACTAGCGGGAGGCCGGGAGACCCAGTACTTC,CASGLAGGRETQYF
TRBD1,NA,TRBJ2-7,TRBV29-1,TGCAGCGTTAGGCCGGGACAGGGGGCAGACGAGCAGTACTTC,CSVRPGQGADEQYF
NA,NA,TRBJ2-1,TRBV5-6,TGTGCCAGCAGCTTGGCCAAGACTTGGCGGGGTACCTACAATGAGCAGTTCTTC,CASSLAKTWRGTYNEQFF
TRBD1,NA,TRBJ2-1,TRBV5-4,TGTGCCAGCAGCACCGGGACAGGGCGGTCCTACAATGAGCAGTTCTTC,CASSTGTGRSYNEQFF
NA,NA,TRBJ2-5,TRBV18,TGTGCCAGCTCGCCCCTAGGGGGTTTCCAAGAGACCCAGTACTTC,CASSPLGGFQETQYF
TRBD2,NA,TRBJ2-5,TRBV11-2,TGTGCCAGCAGCTATATTCCTTCGGGACTATCCCAAGAGACCCAGTACTTC,CASSYIPSGLSQETQYF
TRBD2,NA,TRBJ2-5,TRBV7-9,TGTGCCAGCAGCTCGGCACTAGCGGGAGATTTTGAGACCCAGTACTTC,CASSSALAGDFETQYF
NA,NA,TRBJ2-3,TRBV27,TGTGCCAGCAGTTTAGCTAGCGGCACAGATACGCAGTATTTT,CASSLASGTDTQYF
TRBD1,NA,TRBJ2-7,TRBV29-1,TGCAGCGTTGAAGATCGGGACAGCACATACGAGCAGTACTTC,CSVEDRDSTYEQYF
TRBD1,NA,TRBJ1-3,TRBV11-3,TGTGCCAGCAGCCCCGGAGGGGGCAACTCTGGAAACACCATATATTTT,CASSPGGGNSGNTIYF
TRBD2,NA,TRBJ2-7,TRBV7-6,TGTGCCAGCAGCTTAGCGGGAGGGGACGAGCAGTACTTC,CASSLAGGDEQYF
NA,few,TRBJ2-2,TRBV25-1,TGTGCCAGCAGCAGGGACTCTACGAACACCGGGGAGCTGTTTTTT,CASSRDSTNTGELFF